The T cell receptor beta chain under discussion was sequenced for a study of cytomegalovirus exposure and HLA in healthy donors. Study-wide results and caveats: Later analysis reportedly placed an Asian-associated ancestry cluster below the roughly 700-donor mean in N-insertions. In a later analysis, TCR beta V- and J-gene trimming was associated with a missense DCLRE1C variant.

Regarding this clone: The antigen is undetermined.

This PCR relied on a set of 60 Vbeta primers and 13 Jbeta primers. The protocol was immunoSEQ multiplex PCR, while the TCRdb copy is restricted to in-frame clones and leaves out a portion. The sample shows roughly 100,000 clones, about four fifths of them seen only once. The V gene's germline CDR1 is MGHRA and CDR2 YSYEKL. The ends were cut back, 2 bases at V and 2 bases at J, with 15 bases in the middle. The CDR3 has 16 residues. The TCR originated in a female donor in good health and CMV-seropositive. The sample was PBMCs. The chain employs TRBV4-1 and TRBJ1-2; a weak D match, TRBD1 (5 bases). In DNA form, the CDR3 reads TGCGCCAGCAGCCAACCCTCCAGGACAAAAAACTATGGCTACACCTTC. This translates into CASSQPSRTKNYGYTF.